A single sample is the source of the 21 T cell receptor beta chains below, sequenced in a study of blood T cells in healthy people across ages. A second PCR, run for roughly 6 to 11 cycles, used a sample-barcoded 5' primer plus a J-beta primer mix. TCRdb processed the 5' RACE reads anew with MiXCR; each CDR3 protein has one entry. The table lists some 690,000 distinct CDR3 sequences, about a fifth of them singletons. Sequencing used blood. The receptors originated from a man in his 70s in good health.

This clonotype was found many times. The V call is TRBV7-2, the J call TRBJ1-6; no firm D call. With 0 bases removed from V and 9 bases from J, the gap between germline ends came to 15 bases. Germline V CDR1 and CDR2: SGHTA, FQGNSA. This CDR3 is built from 16 residues. CDR3 sequence (DNA): TGTGCCAGCAGCTTAGCGTACAGCGCAAAAACTTCACCCCTCCACTTT. It codes for CASSLAYSAKTSPLHF.

This clonotype occurred a few times. The V and J genes are TRBV5-1 and TRBJ2-1; D call uncertain. The CDR3 contains 15 residues. Trimming took off 4 bases at V and 4 bases at J, with 15 bases between the two ends. Looked up from germline, CDR1 is SGHRS and CDR2 is YFSETQ. This CDR3 reads CASSTGAVRYNEQFF. The CDR3, as DNA: TGCGCCAGCAGCACCGGTGCGGTGAGATACAATGAGCAGTTCTTC.

J is TRBJ1-1 and V is TRBV5-5, with TRBD1 as a possible D gene (5 bases). V dropped 2 bases and J dropped 6 bases, with 14 bases sitting between them. This CDR3 has 14 amino acids. Germline loops: CDR1 SGHKS, CDR2 YYEKEE (reference sequence). CDR3: CASSFGGYQSEAFF. The CDR3 DNA reads TGTGCCAGCAGCTTTGGGGGGTATCAGTCTGAAGCTTTCTTT. The full variable domain, with the rest looked up from reference TRBV5-5 and TRBJ1-1, is DAGVTQSPTHLIKTRGQQVTLRCSPISGHKSVSWYQQVLGQGPQFIFQYYEKEERGRGNFPDRFSARQFPNYSSELNVNALLLGDSALYLCASSFGGYQSEAFFGQGTRLTVV.

This sequence joins TRBV14 and TRBJ2-3; no definite D call. CDR1 and CDR2 (germline): SGHDN, FVKESK. V gave up 2 bases and J gave up 2 bases, with 5 bases separating them. The CDR3 runs 13 residues. The CDR3 region is CASSQQVTDTQYF. In DNA, the CDR3 is TGTGCCAGCAGCCAACAAGTCACAGATACGCAGTATTTT.

CDR3: CASKPFWGSSYNEQFF. The CDR3 DNA reads as TGTGCCAGCAAACCCTTCTGGGGGAGCTCCTACAATGAGCAGTTCTTC. This chain links TRBV6-2 or TRBV6-3 with TRBJ2-1; D possibly matches TRBD1 or TRBD2 (5 bases each). The CDR3 covers 16 residues. V lost 7 bases and J 0 bases, leaving 16 bases between the germline ends. CDR1 and CDR2 (germline): MNHEY, SVGEGT.

The chain combines TRBV7-2 with TRBJ2-3; D remains unclear. The CDR3 has 17 residues. Between the trimmed V and J ends, which lost 5 bases and 4 bases, there was a span of 22 bases. Germline V gene data show CDR1 as SGHTA and CDR2 as FQGNSA. The CDR3 sequence: CASSPESAHSLADTQYF. The CDR3 nucleotides are TGTGCCAGCAGCCCCGAATCCGCTCACTCACTCGCAGATACGCAGTATTTT.

This clonotype was seen repeatedly, ten times or more. Here the CDR3 omits its conserved ending phenylalanine or tryptophan, so a read error is the likely source. The chain employs TRBV3-1 and TRBJ2-1; TRBD2 might be the D (5 bases). The J call may be in error: the DNA end matches TRBJ2-7 better. Germline assignment: CDR1 LGHDT and CDR2 YNNKEL (reference sequence). This CDR3 contains 12 residues. The CDR3 DNA reads as TGTGCCAGCAGCCAATTAGGGAGAAAGCAGTACGTC. Protein sequence: CASSQLGRKQYV.

The chain couples TRBV11-2 to TRBJ2-3; TRBD1 agrees at 8 bases. The CDR3 is made up of 14 amino acids. Per the germline V gene, CDR1 is SGHAT and CDR2 is FQNNGV. Trimming took 5 bases from V and 5 from J; bases not matched to a gene: 6. The CDR3 DNA reads TGTGCCAGCAGCGTCGGGACAGGAGGAGATACGCAGTATTTT. This sequence encodes CASSVGTGGDTQYF. Full variable domain (missing parts from reference TRBV11-2 and TRBJ2-3): EAGVAQSPRYKIIEKRQSVAFWCNPISGHATLYWYQQILGQGPKLLIQFQNNGVVDDSQLPKDRFSAERLKGVDSTLKIQPAKLEDSAVYLCASSVGTGGDTQYFGPGTRLTVL.

V usage is TRBV3-1 and J usage is TRBJ1-2; D is perhaps TRBD1 (6 bases). The CDR3 consists of 14 residues. V dropped 4 bases and J dropped 6 bases, with 15 bases sitting between them. Germline assignment: CDR1 LGHDT and CDR2 YNNKEL (reference sequence). This chain's CDR3 is CASSPGAFPHGYTF. CDR3 bases: TGTGCCAGCAGCCCAGGGGCCTTCCCTCATGGCTACACCTTC.

The CDR3 loop is CASSEWGPGGTDTQYF. The DNA of the CDR3 is TGTGCCAGCAGCGAGTGGGGGCCCGGCGGCACAGATACGCAGTATTTT. The gene calls are TRBV25-1 and TRBJ2-3, with D perhaps matching TRBD1 (6 bases). The V end was cut by 6 bases, the J end by 1 base, with 17 bases between. In germline, CDR1 is MGHDK, CDR2 SYGVNS. The CDR3 length is 16 residues.

The V call is TRBV29-1, the J call TRBJ2-6; D remains unclear. V was shortened by 8 bases and J by 0 bases, with 8 bases between the two germline ends. Germline-derived CDR1 and CDR2 are SQVTM and ANQGSEA. This CDR3 is 13 amino acids long. CDR3: CSCISSGANVLTF. CDR3 DNA sequence: TGCAGCTGTATATCCTCTGGGGCCAACGTCCTGACTTTC.

This clonotype has more than one count but fewer than ten. The V gene is TRBV2, the J gene TRBJ1-2; 11 bases fit TRBD1. The CDR3 is 17 residues long. Germline V gives CDR1 SNHLY, CDR2 FYNNEI. Trimming took 6 bases from V and 0 from J; bases not matched to a gene: 9. CDR3 DNA: TGTGCCAGCAGAGGGACAGGGGGAAGGCTTACTAACTATGGCTACACCTTC. Translating it yields CASRGTGGRLTNYGYTF.

This clonotype has more than one count but fewer than ten. The gene calls are TRBV6-6 and TRBJ2-5, with 8 positions matching TRBD2. Trimming cost V 2 bases and J 2 bases; bases outside gene matches: 4. Germline loops: CDR1 MNHNY, CDR2 SVGAGI (reference sequence). The CDR3 covers 15 residues. CDR3 coding DNA: TGTGCCAGCAGTTACCTTAGCGGGGTTCAAGAGACCCAGTACTTC. It encodes CASSYLSGVQETQYF.

This chain links TRBV7-9 with TRBJ2-1; 10 bases align to TRBD1. The J call is doubtful: the DNA matches TRBJ2-7 better. Germline CDR1 SEHNR, CDR2 FQNEAQ (reference sequence). The CDR3 spans 16 residues. The CDR3 loop reads CASSKTGTGVSYEQYV. In DNA, the CDR3 is TGTGCCAGCAGCAAAACCGGGACAGGGGTTTCCTACGAGCAGTACGTC.

CDR3 loop: CASSLEQGMYEKLFF. In DNA, the CDR3 is TGTGCCAGCAGCTTAGAGCAGGGGATGTATGAAAAACTGTTTTTT. V usage is TRBV7-9 and J usage is TRBJ1-4; a possible D gene is TRBD1 (6 bases). Germline V CDR1 and CDR2: SEHNR, FQNEAQ (reference sequence). CDR3 length equals 15 residues. With 1 base removed from V and 6 bases from J, the gap between germline ends came to 12 bases.

In its sample, this clonotype was seen a few times. The chain employs TRBV29-1 and TRBJ2-3, with 11 positions matching TRBD2. The CDR3 spans 15 residues. Per germline, CDR1 SQVTM and CDR2 ANQGSEA. V lost 7 bases, J lost 2 bases, and 8 bases stayed unmatched. CDR3 amino acids: CSDILAGGDTDTQYF. Written as DNA, the CDR3 is TGCAGCGATATATTAGCGGGGGGGGACACAGATACGCAGTATTTT.

The chain combines TRBV6-2 or TRBV6-3 with TRBJ2-7; 7 bases are a match to TRBD1. Germline loops: CDR1 MNHEY, CDR2 SVGEGT. V shed 0 bases, J shed 2 bases, and the junction held 7 bases outside the gene matches. CDR3 length: 16 residues. CDR3 DNA: TGTGCCAGCAGTTACTCGACTAAGACAGGGACCTACGAGCAGTACGTC. Translated, it gives CASSYSTKTGTYEQYV.

This rearrangement joins TRBV27 to TRBJ2-7; maybe TRBD2 (6 bases). This CDR3 has 14 residues. The germline V and J ends were trimmed by 5 bases and 3 bases, with 14 bases remaining between them. Germline CDR1 and CDR2: MNHEY and SMNVEV (reference sequence). CDR3 nucleotides: TGTGCCAGCAGTCCCGCTGGGGGAGGCTACGAGCAGTACGTC. Translation: CASSPAGGGYEQYV.

This clonotype showed up just a few times. The chain recombines TRBV29-1 with TRBJ2-1; weak D call: TRBD2 (6 bases). Trimming pared 3 bases from V and 10 bases from J, leaving 13 bases between. Germline loops: CDR1 SQVTM, CDR2 ANQGSEA. The length of the CDR3 is 12 residues. CDR3 loop: CSVEGGRPEQFF. The CDR3 DNA reads TGCAGCGTTGAGGGAGGCCGCCCGGAGCAGTTCTTC.

The J gene is TRBJ2-4, the V gene TRBV7-9; D is perhaps TRBD1 (6 bases). V lost 5 bases and J 5 bases, leaving 16 bases between the germline ends. The CDR3 sequence is 15 residues long. Germline loops: CDR1 SEHNR, CDR2 FQNEAQ (reference sequence). The CDR3 here is CASSNTLKGENIQYF. CDR3 nucleotides: TGTGCCAGCAGCAACACTCTGAAGGGGGAAAACATTCAGTACTTC.

The V call is TRBV7-8, the J call TRBJ1-1; no firm D call. Germline values: CDR1 SGHVS, CDR2 FQNEAQ. CDR3 length equals 16 residues. The ends were cut back, 2 bases at V and 5 bases at J, with 18 bases in the middle. The CDR3 nucleotides are TGTGCCAGCAGCTTATCATTCAGGACGGAGGGAACTGAAGCTTTCTTT. It codes for CASSLSFRTEGTEAFF.